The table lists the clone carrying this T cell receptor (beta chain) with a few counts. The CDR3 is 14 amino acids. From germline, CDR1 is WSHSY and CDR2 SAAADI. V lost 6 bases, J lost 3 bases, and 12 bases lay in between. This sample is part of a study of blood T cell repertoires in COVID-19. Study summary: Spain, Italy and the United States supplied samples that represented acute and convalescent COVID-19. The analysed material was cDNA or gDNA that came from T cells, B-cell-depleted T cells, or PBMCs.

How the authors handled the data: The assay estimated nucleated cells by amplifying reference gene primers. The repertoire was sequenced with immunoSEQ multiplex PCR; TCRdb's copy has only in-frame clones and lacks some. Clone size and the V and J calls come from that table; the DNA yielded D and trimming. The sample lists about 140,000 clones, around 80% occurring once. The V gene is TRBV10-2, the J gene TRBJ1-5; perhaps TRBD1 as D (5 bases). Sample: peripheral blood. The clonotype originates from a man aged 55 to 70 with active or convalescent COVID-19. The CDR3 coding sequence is TGCGCCAGCAGAGAGGGACTCCACAATCAGCCCCAGCATTTT. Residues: CASREGLHNQPQHF.